This T cell receptor beta chain comes out of a study of blood T cell repertoires in COVID-19. Study-wide background: Material from acute and convalescent COVID-19 was sourced from the United States, Italy and Spain. PBMCs, B-cell-depleted T cells, or T cells provided the cDNA or gDNA that made up the material.

With V trimmed by 5 bases and J by 1 base, 5 bases remained unmatched. Germline assignment: CDR1 SEHNR and CDR2 FQNEAQ (reference sequence). The CDR3 runs 16 residues. Original methodology: Estimation of nucleated cell counts relied on the amplification of reference gene primers. Clones were read by immunoSEQ multiplex PCR, and TCRdb kept only the in-frame ones, dropping some. Clonal size and the V and J genes are those of that table, whereas D and trimming came from the DNA. The repertoire has about 60,000 clones, about 77% of them found once; the top ten carry 25% to 40%. The chain recombines TRBV7-9 with TRBJ2-6; 7 bases are a match to TRBD2. Sequencing was done on a sample of peripheral blood. The clonotype was recovered from a human donor in a cohort sampled during active COVID-19. The CDR3 coding sequence is TGTGCCAGCAGCCGCGGGGAGGGATCTGGGGCCAACGTCCTGACTTTC. This codes for CASSRGEGSGANVLTF.